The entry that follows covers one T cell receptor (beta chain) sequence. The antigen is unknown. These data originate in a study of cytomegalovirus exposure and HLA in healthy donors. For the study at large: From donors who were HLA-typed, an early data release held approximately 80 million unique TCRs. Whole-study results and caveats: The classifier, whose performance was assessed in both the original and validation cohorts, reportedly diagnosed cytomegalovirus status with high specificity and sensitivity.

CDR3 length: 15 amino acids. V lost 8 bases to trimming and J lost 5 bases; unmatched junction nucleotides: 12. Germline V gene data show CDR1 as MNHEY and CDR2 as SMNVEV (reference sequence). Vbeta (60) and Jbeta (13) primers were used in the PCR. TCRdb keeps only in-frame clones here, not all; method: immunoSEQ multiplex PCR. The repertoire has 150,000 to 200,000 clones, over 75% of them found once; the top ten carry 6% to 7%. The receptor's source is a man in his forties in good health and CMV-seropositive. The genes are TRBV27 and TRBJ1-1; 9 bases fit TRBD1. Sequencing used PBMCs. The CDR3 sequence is CASGKTGGGRTEAFF. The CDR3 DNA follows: TGTGCCAGCGGAAAGACAGGGGGTGGGAGGACTGAAGCTTTCTTT.